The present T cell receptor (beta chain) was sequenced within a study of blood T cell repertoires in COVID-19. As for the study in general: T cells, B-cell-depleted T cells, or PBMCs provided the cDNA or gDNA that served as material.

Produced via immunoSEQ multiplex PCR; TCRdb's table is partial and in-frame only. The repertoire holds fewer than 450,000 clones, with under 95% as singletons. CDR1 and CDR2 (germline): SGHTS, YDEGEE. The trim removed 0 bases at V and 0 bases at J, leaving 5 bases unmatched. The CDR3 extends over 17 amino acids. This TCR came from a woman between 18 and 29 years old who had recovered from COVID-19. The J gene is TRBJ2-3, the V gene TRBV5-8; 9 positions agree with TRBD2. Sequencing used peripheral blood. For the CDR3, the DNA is TGTGCCAGCAGCTTGGCCTGGACTAGCGATAGCACAGATACGCAGTATTTT. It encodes CASSLAWTSDSTDTQYF.